What follows are 7 T cell receptor beta chains derived from one specimen sequenced in a study of blood T cell repertoires in COVID-19 (dated by TCRdb to the early 2020s). Receptor libraries were prepared by the immunoSEQ multiplex PCR assay. As stored in TCRdb, this immuneACCESS dataset retains in-frame rearrangements with V and J assigned. A fraction of the clones does not appear; measured against another copy, unresolved V genes explain less than half of the discrepancy, and the remainder lacks a known reason. The sample profile shows around 250,000 clones; roughly 85% of them were found once. The ten largest clones capture 2.5% to 3.5% of the sample. The sequencing sample was made of peripheral blood. The receptors were gathered from a woman aged 18-29 years with acute or convalescent COVID-19.

The chain links TRBV18 to TRBJ2-1, with D hard to call. Trimming shortened V by 0 bases and J by 7 bases, and 7 bases separated the two germline ends. Germline-derived CDR1 and CDR2 are KGHSH and LQKENI. The CDR3 spans 13 residues. The DNA of the CDR3 is TGTGCCAGCTCACCACCTAGTTTGAATGAGCAGTTCTTC. Encoded protein: CASSPPSLNEQFF.

The chain recombines TRBV7-2 with TRBJ2-7, with TRBD2 as a possible D gene (5 bases). The CDR3 has 16 amino acids. Germline values: CDR1 SGHTA, CDR2 FQGNSA. Between the trimmed V and J ends, which lost 5 bases and 4 bases, there was a span of 21 bases. DNA of the CDR3: TGTGCCAGCAGCCCCCGCTTTGCGGGTTCGGTTTACGAGCAGTACTTC. The encoded protein is CASSPRFAGSVYEQYF.

This clone was counted between two and nine times. J is TRBJ2-2 and V is TRBV19; no clear D gene. The CDR3 has 12 residues. In germline, CDR1 is LNHDA, CDR2 SQIVND (reference sequence). V was shortened by 6 bases and J by 2 bases, with 4 bases between the two germline ends. The CDR3 DNA sequence: TGTGCCAGTAGACAAAACACCGGGGAGCTGTTTTTT. It translates to CASRQNTGELFF. Full variable domain (rest looked up from reference TRBV19 and TRBJ2-2): DGGITQSPKYLFRKEGQNVTLSCEQNLNHDAMYWYRQDPGQGLRLIYYSQIVNDFQKGDIAEGYSVSREKKESFPLTVTSAQKNPTAFYLCASRQNTGELFFGEGSRLTVL.

The V gene is TRBV7-2, the J gene TRBJ1-3, with 7 bases fitting TRBD1. The V segment lost 5 bases and the J segment 0 bases; nucleotides outside the gene matches: 7. The CDR3 consists of 16 residues. Germline values: CDR1 SGHTA, CDR2 FQGNSA. DNA of the CDR3: TGTGCCAGCAGCCCGGGACAGTTAAGCTCTGGAAACACCATATATTTT. Protein: CASSPGQLSSGNTIYF.

This chain connects TRBV6-6 to TRBJ2-7; 9 bases align to TRBD1. Germline loops: CDR1 MNHNY, CDR2 SVGAGI (reference sequence). The CDR3 totals 15 residues. J was trimmed by 5 bases and V by 4 bases; bases with no gene match: 9. CDR3 region: CASSFRDRVSHEQYF. The CDR3 DNA reads as TGTGCCAGCAGTTTCCGGGACAGGGTATCCCACGAGCAGTACTTC.

The V and J genes are TRBV30 and TRBJ2-7, with D perhaps matching TRBD1 (5 bases). Germline V gene lookup returns CDR1 GTSNPN and CDR2 SVGIG (reference sequence). V was clipped by 0 bases and J by 6 bases, with 9 bases between them. The CDR3 consists of 12 residues. The CDR3 DNA reads TGTGCCTGGAGTGTACCAGGGCCCGAGCAGTACTTC. Amino acids: CAWSVPGPEQYF.

The J gene is TRBJ1-3, the V gene TRBV6-5, with no clear D. The length of the CDR3 is 14 residues. Trimming pared 6 bases from V and 0 bases from J, leaving 9 bases between. Germline V lookup: CDR1 MNHEY, CDR2 SVGAGI. The CDR3 region has the DNA TGTGCCAGCAGCCCCGAGTACTCTGGAAACACCATATATTTT. It yields the protein CASSPEYSGNTIYF.